The table lists the clone carrying this T cell receptor (beta chain) with a few counts. The antigen remains undetermined. This CDR3 spans 14 amino acids. Germline assignment: CDR1 SQVTM and CDR2 ANQGSEA. The sample comes from a study of CD8+ T cells in alopecia areata. On the study more broadly: Tofacitinib therapy took 6 to 18 months; 6 months off drug came after.

It was cDNA, reverse transcribed from extracted RNA, that served as the sequencing template. The table came from immunoSEQ multiplex PCR; TCRdb's copy has only in-frame clones and leaves some out. This table holds some 95,000 clones, 35% to 50% found once. Findings and caveats of the study: Clonality was higher in lesional than normal scalp, especially in alopecia totalis/universalis.

This TCR came from a human donor with alopecia areata. V usage is TRBV29-1 and J usage is TRBJ2-1; 10 nucleotides match TRBD2. Sequencing used CD4+ T cells sorted from blood. The CDR3 is CSAAPGLALDEQFF. CDR3 coding DNA: TGCAGTGCAGCCCCGGGACTAGCGCTCGATGAGCAGTTCTTC.